This is a list of T cell receptor beta chains from one sample in a study of vaccination and CD4 T cells after COVID-19. TCRdb independently ran MiXCR on the PCR reads; one entry per CDR3 protein. The sample has roughly 16,000 distinct CDR3 sequences, 55% seen once. The antigens for these receptors are not known. The sample comprised CD4+ T cells from blood, cultured in vitro. Source of these receptors: a human donor who had recovered from COVID-19. The conserved cysteine and the conserved F or W are not part of the CDR3 here. D genes are given only for firm matches.

V gene	J gene	D gene	CDR3 protein
TRBV20-1	TRBJ2-1	TRBD1	SGGGQGAGEQF
TRBV12-3/TRBV12-4	TRBJ1-1	TRBD1	ASSRSLTGSF
TRBV27	TRBJ1-1	TRBD1	ASSLGGLTEAF
TRBV3-1	TRBJ1-6	-	ASSQDPRGRINSPLH
TRBV30	TRBJ1-5	-	AWSMGQGGQPQH
TRBV20-1	TRBJ2-5	TRBD2	SSSGGQETQY
TRBV7-6	TRBJ2-2	TRBD1	ASSPRQGANTGELF
TRBV20-1	TRBJ1-1	-	SARDGTLMNTEAF
TRBV10-2	TRBJ2-7	TRBD2	ASSLEAGGNVEQY
TRBV25-1	TRBJ1-2	-	ASSARGANYGYT
TRBV6-1	TRBJ2-2	TRBD1	ASRRQGWTGELF
TRBV20-1	TRBJ1-2	-	SAPPGRRHPLYGYT
TRBV7-9	TRBJ1-6	-	ASSLEVGPLH
TRBV30	TRBJ1-1	-	AWRVQGDTEAF
TRBV27	TRBJ2-2	-	ASSLGTHPGELF
TRBV12-3/TRBV12-4	TRBJ2-1	TRBD1	ASSSPDRGREQF
TRBV30	TRBJ2-2	-	AYQSWELF
TRBV27	TRBJ1-2	-	AIPFGTSRYYGYT
TRBV5-1	TRBJ2-7	TRBD1	ASRRTGGLYEQY
TRBV12-3/TRBV12-4	TRBJ1-1	-	ASSLKRRINTEAF
TRBV30	TRBJ2-7	-	AWSIGTAWSEQY
TRBV9	TRBJ2-5	TRBD2	ASSTRPGGRGVETQY
TRBV12-3/TRBV12-4	TRBJ1-5	-	ASRQSPSSPQH
TRBV6-1	TRBJ2-3	TRBD1	ASRPWDRGIDTQY
TRBV27	TRBJ2-5	-	ASSLSGVLQGTQY
TRBV28	TRBJ1-2	TRBD1	ASSLGTGVGYT
TRBV15	TRBJ1-2	TRBD1	ATSRDSWDRAYGYT
TRBV4-1	TRBJ1-2	TRBD1	ASSQEAGQGHGYT
TRBV27	TRBJ2-5	-	AADPGDQETQY
TRBV5-1	TRBJ2-7	-	ASSASIGTATYEQY
TRBV7-9	TRBJ2-3	-	ASSLGRTDTQY
TRBV7-9	TRBJ2-7	TRBD1	ASSWTGGSYEQY
TRBV15	TRBJ2-1	-	ATSRDVTGWVSGEQF
TRBV20-1	TRBJ2-4	-	SASVGRGGDIQY
TRBV19	TRBJ1-5	TRBD1	ASSRQGNQPQH
TRBV30	TRBJ1-6	-	ACRLGGSSYNSPLH
TRBV6-1	TRBJ2-2	-	ASNMNGPNTGELF
TRBV7-2	TRBJ1-2	-	ASSSRDTQGYT
TRBV5-1	TRBJ2-7	-	ASSLLEGGSYEQY
TRBV5-6	TRBJ2-3	TRBD2	ASSLVRGGPPDTQY
TRBV2	TRBJ1-6	-	ASSGPLNSPLH
TRBV10-3	TRBJ2-1	-	AISESRYNEQF
TRBV6-1	TRBJ2-1	-	ASSEKRDEQF
TRBV5-6	TRBJ1-5	TRBD1	ASSTYRGSNQPQH